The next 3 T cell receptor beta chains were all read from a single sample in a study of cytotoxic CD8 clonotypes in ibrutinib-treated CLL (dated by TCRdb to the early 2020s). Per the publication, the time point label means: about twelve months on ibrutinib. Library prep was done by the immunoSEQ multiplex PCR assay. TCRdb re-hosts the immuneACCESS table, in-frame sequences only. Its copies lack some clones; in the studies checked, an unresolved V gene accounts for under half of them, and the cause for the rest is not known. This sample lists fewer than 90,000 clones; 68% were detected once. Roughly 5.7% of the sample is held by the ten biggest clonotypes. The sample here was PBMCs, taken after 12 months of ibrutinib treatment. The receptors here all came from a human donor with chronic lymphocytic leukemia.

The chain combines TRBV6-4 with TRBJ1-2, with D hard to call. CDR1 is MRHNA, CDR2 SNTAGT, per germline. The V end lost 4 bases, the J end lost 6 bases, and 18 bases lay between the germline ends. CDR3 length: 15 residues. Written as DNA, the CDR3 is TGTGCCAGCAGTGTAAGTCACACCCGAAAAAATGGCTACACCTTC. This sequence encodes CASSVSHTRKNGYTF.

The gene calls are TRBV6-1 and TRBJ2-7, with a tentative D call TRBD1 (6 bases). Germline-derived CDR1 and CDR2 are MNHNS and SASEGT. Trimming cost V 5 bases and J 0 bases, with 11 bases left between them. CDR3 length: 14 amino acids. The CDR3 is CASSRGQHSYEQYF. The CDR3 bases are TGTGCCAGCAGTCGTGGACAGCACTCCTACGAGCAGTACTTC.

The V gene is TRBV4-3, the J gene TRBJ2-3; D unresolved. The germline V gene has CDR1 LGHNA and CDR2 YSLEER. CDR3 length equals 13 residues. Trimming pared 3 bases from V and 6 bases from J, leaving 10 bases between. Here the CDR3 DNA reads TGCGCCAGCAGCCAGACGAGGCTGGATACGCAGTATTTT. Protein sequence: CASSQTRLDTQYF.